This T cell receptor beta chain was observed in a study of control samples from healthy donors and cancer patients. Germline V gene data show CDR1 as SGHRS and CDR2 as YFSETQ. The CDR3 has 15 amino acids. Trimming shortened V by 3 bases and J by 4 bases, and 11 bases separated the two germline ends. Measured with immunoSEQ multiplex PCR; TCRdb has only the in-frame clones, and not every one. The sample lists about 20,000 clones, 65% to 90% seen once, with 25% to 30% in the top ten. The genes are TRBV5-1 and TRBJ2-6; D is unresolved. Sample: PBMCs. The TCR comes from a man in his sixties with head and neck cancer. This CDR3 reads CASSSALGGANVLTF. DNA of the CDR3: TGCGCCAGCAGCTCGGCGTTGGGAGGGGCCAACGTCCTGACTTTC.